This T cell receptor beta chain was recovered during a study of post-analysis software for immune sequencing data. Study-level findings and limits: Among four to six TRBV segments more frequent in patients than controls were TRBV5-6, TRBV5-1 and TRBV20-1.

In its sample, this clonotype was seen many times. As yet, its antigen is unknown. Germline values: CDR1 LNHNV, CDR2 YYDKDF (reference sequence). Deletions cut 4 bases from V and 2 bases from J, with 11 bases between. The CDR3 is 14 amino acids. Tagging with unique molecular identifiers was a feature of the TCR beta cDNA libraries. Input populations of roughly 0.85 to 11 million T cells gave rise to approximately 480,000 cDNA molecules. TCRdb re-analysed the PCR reads in MiXCR, keeping a single row per CDR3 protein. The table shows approximately 360,000 distinct CDR3 sequences, with roughly 35% occurring only once.

Sequences were obtained from blood. The rearrangement joins TRBV15 to TRBJ1-2; D gene unclear. The clonotype was recovered from a girl aged 10-17 years with multiple sclerosis. CDR3 in DNA: TGTGCCACCAGCACCCGGACGGGGAACTATGGCTACACCTTC. Residues: CATSTRTGNYGYTF.